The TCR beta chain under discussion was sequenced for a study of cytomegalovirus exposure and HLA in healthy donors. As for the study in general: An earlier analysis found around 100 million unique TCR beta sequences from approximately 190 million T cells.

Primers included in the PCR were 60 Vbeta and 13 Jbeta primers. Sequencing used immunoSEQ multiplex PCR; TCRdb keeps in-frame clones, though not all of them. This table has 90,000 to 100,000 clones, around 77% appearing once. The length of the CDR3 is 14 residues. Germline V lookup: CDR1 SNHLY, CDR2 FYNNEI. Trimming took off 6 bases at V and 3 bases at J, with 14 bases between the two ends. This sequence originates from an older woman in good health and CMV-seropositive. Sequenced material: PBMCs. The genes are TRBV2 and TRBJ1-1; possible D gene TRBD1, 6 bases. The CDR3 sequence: CASRQGHRDTEAFF. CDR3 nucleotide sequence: TGTGCCAGCAGGCAGGGACATAGGGACACTGAAGCTTTCTTT.